The 20 T cell receptor beta chains below were found in one sample sequenced in a study of regulatory T cells in long-lasting Graves disease. Time point meaning: persistent/refractory GD, antithyroid drugs over 5 years with positive TRAb. The TCR library was prepared using RNA isolated from PBMCs. Investigators prepared the TCR beta libraries by applying iRepertoire HTBI primers and Arm-PCR of CDR3 regions. A single record per CDR3 protein comes from TCRdb applying MiXCR to the multiplex PCR reads. The sample carries 700,000 or so distinct CDR3 sequences, about 32% recorded once. Material: peripheral blood mononuclear cells (PBMCs), obtained when the disease was refractory, from a patient treated with antithyroid drugs. These receptors were taken from a female donor with Graves disease.

This clonotype was detected a few times. The CDR3 DNA sequence: TGTGCCTGGAGTATAGGGGAAGAGCAGCCCCAGCATTTT. As protein: CAWSIGEEQPQHF. The chain joins TRBV30 to TRBJ1-5, with a tentative D call TRBD1 (5 bases). Trimming left V 2 bases short and J 7 bases short, with 12 bases between. The CDR3 loop spans 13 amino acids. Germline lookup yields CDR1 GTSNPN and CDR2 SVGIG (reference sequence).

This clonotype was counted only a few times. V and J are TRBV28 and TRBJ1-5; 7 nucleotides agree with TRBD1. Losses at the gene ends were 5 bases for V and 3 bases for J; bases not matched to a gene: 7. This CDR3 spans 15 amino acids. Germline values: CDR1 MDHEN, CDR2 SYDVKM. In nucleotides, the CDR3 is TGTGCCAGCAGTCGGACAGGCCCCTCCAATCAGCCCCAGCATTTT. It codes for CASSRTGPSNQPQHF.

Here the CDR3 reads CASGLARNEQYF. In DNA, the CDR3 is TGTGCTAGTGGTTTGGCGAGGAACGAGCAGTACTTC. The J gene is TRBJ2-7, the V gene TRBV12-5, with D uncertain. The V end lost 1 base, the J end lost 5 bases, and 6 bases lay between the germline ends. Germline CDR1 is LGHNT and CDR2 is FRNRAP. The CDR3 runs 12 residues.

The rearrangement links TRBV3-1 to TRBJ1-5, with D perhaps matching TRBD1 (5 bases). Trimming shortened V by 0 bases and J by 6 bases, and 9 bases separated the two germline ends. The CDR3 spans 14 residues. Germline V gene data show CDR1 as LGHDT and CDR2 as YNNKEL (reference sequence). Here the CDR3 reads CASSQEQGPQPQHF. DNA of the CDR3: TGTGCCAGCAGCCAAGAGCAGGGTCCTCAGCCCCAGCATTTT.

V usage is TRBV20-1 and J usage is TRBJ1-6; no clear D. Trimming removed 0 bases from V and 6 bases from J, with 15 bases in between. Germline V lookup: CDR1 DFQATT, CDR2 SNEGSKA (reference sequence). This CDR3 is 16 amino acids long. In DNA, the CDR3 is TGCAGTGCTAGAGAGAGGCAGAGCGGATCTAATTCACCCCTCCACTTT. Amino acid sequence: CSARERQSGSNSPLHF.

The chain combines TRBV28 with TRBJ1-1; TRBD1 aligns across 8 bases. V trimming: 8 bases; J trimming: 4 bases; junction bases outside the gene matches: 3. The germline CDR1 and CDR2 sequences are MDHEN and SYDVKM. The CDR3 covers 12 residues. The CDR3 reads CASAGGLTEAFF. Here the CDR3 DNA reads TGTGCCAGCGCAGGGGGCCTCACTGAAGCTTTCTTT.

This clonotype was seen once. The chain couples TRBV5-1 to TRBJ1-1, with 7 bases identical to TRBD1. Germline V lookup: CDR1 SGHRS, CDR2 YFSETQ. The CDR3 length is 13 residues. Trimming removed 0 bases from V and 8 bases from J; junction bases left unmatched: 4. CDR3 bases: TGCGCCAGCAGCTTGGTTGCGGGACAGGAAGCTTTCTTT. It yields the protein CASSLVAGQEAFF.

This clonotype was detected only once. Here the CDR3 reads CASKSSGTGAPYGYTF. The DNA of the CDR3 is TGCGCCAGCAAAAGCTCCGGGACAGGTGCGCCTTATGGCTACACCTTC. This rearrangement joins TRBV5-1 to TRBJ1-2; TRBD1 matches 8 bases. V lost 6 bases to trimming and J lost 5 bases; unmatched junction nucleotides: 15. There are 16 residues in the CDR3. Germline V CDR1 and CDR2: SGHRS, YFSETQ.

Of note for this clonotype: Given a much more abundant clone one base away, this may be a read error. The gene calls are TRBV2 and TRBJ1-5, with D tentatively TRBD1 (5 bases). The germline V gene has CDR1 SNHLY and CDR2 FYNNEI. The CDR3 runs 16 residues. The CDR3 bases are TGTGCCGGCAGTGAAGAGGCAGGGCTCGGGAATCAGCCCCAGCATTTT. This sequence encodes CAGSEEAGLGNQPQHF.

The sample holds a few counts of this clonotype. The genes are TRBV6-2 or TRBV6-3 and TRBJ1-4; a weak D match, TRBD1 (6 bases). Germline values: CDR1 MNHEY, CDR2 SVGEGT. V lost 6 bases, J lost 6 bases, and 14 bases lay in between. The CDR3 spans 14 residues. The DNA of the CDR3 is TGTGCCAGCAGCACCCACAGGGTTGATGAAAAACTGTTTTTT. This gives the protein CASSTHRVDEKLFF.

This clonotype showed up just once. The rearrangement joins TRBV12-3 or TRBV12-4 to TRBJ1-1; no clear D. Trimming stripped 3 bases from V and 3 bases from J, with 11 bases between. The CDR3 contains 14 residues. CDR3 loop: CASSFSTVDTEAFF. In DNA form, the CDR3 reads TGTGCCAGCAGTTTTTCGACGGTGGACACTGAAGCTTTCTTT.

Only a few counts were recorded for this clonotype. The chain uses TRBV28 and TRBJ1-2, with unresolved D. This CDR3 comprises 11 residues. With 0 bases removed from V and 7 bases from J, the gap between germline ends came to 3 bases. Germline V gene data show CDR1 as MDHEN and CDR2 as SYDVKM. The DNA for the CDR3 is TGTGCCAGCAGTTTATGGGCTGGCTACACCTTC. It translates to CASSLWAGYTF.

Concerning this clonotype: A read error may be the cause here, since a much bigger clone is one base away. This chain links TRBV6-9 with TRBJ1-4, with TRBD1 identical over 7 bases. CDR1 MNHGY and CDR2 SVAAGI come from the germline V gene. There are 13 residues in the CDR3. Written as DNA, the CDR3 is TGTACCAGCAGTTATGAGGACAGGACCAAACTGTTTTTT. Protein product: CTSSYEDRTKLFF.

This clonotype was picked up a small number of times. The chain is built from TRBV20-1 and TRBJ2-5, with no clear D. From germline, CDR1 is DFQATT and CDR2 SNEGSKA (reference sequence). The CDR3 covers 12 residues. V was shortened by 3 bases and J by 3 bases, with 8 bases between the two germline ends. Written as DNA, the CDR3 is TGCAGTGCTAGCGACTTCAAAGAGACCCAGTACTTC. Residues: CSASDFKETQYF.

The chain links TRBV20-1 to TRBJ2-2, with a weak D call TRBD1 (6 bases). The germline V gene encodes CDR1 DFQATT and CDR2 SNEGSKA (reference sequence). Trimming stripped 3 bases from V and 2 bases from J, with 16 bases between. The CDR3 is made up of 16 amino acids. The CDR3 here is CSARATGRGNTGELFF. DNA of the CDR3: TGCAGTGCTAGGGCAACAGGGAGAGGTAACACCGGGGAGCTGTTTTTT.

The rearrangement links TRBV11-2 to TRBJ2-2; 7 positions match TRBD2. V gave up 5 bases and J gave up 2 bases; unmatched junction bases: 5. The CDR3 extends over 15 amino acids. The germline V gene has CDR1 SGHAT and CDR2 FQNNGV. CDR3 coding DNA: TGTGCCAGCAGCCGTCTAGCGGTTAACACCGGGGAGCTGTTTTTT. Protein sequence: CASSRLAVNTGELFF.

This clonotype was detected ten times or more. The gene calls are TRBV11-2 and TRBJ2-7, with D possibly matching TRBD1 (5 bases). The V end lost 2 bases, the J end lost 5 bases, and 7 bases lay between the germline ends. Per germline, CDR1 SGHAT and CDR2 FQNNGV. This CDR3 is 12 amino acids long. CDR3 in amino acids: CASSLLRDEQYF. The CDR3 nucleotides read TGTGCCAGCAGCTTACTCAGGGACGAGCAGTACTTC.

This clonotype was found a few times. The gene calls are TRBV20-1 and TRBJ2-5; D is unresolved. CDR3 size: 15 residues. Germline CDR1 reads DFQATT; CDR2 reads SNEGSKA (reference sequence). V was pared by 0 bases and J by 1 base, with 12 bases between. The CDR3, as DNA: TGCAGTGCTAGAGAAATGACATCGGGCCAAGAGACCCAGTACTTC. This sequence encodes CSAREMTSGQETQYF.

This clonotype was counted a few times. The rearrangement joins TRBV11-2 to TRBJ2-7, with 10 positions matching TRBD2. The V and J ends lost 1 base and 7 bases, in that order; junction bases with no gene match: 4. The CDR3 runs to 14 residues. From germline, CDR1 is SGHAT and CDR2 FQNNGV. The CDR3 loop is CASSLVGLAEEQYF. Here the CDR3 DNA reads TGTGCCAGCAGCTTAGTTGGACTAGCGGAAGAGCAGTACTTC.

The chain links TRBV5-1 to TRBJ1-4; no clear D gene. V gave up 0 bases and J gave up 6 bases, with 12 bases separating them. CDR1 is SGHRS and CDR2 is YFSETQ in the germline V gene. This CDR3 has 15 amino acids. Written as DNA, the CDR3 is TGCGCCAGCAGCTTGGGTACAGCAGAGGATGAAAAACTGTTTTTT. Its protein is CASSLGTAEDEKLFF.